The sequence of this TCR beta chain was determined in a study of T cells in Graves' hyperthyroidism and ophthalmopathy. Authors of the study amplified TCR beta CDR3 regions from RNA transcripts. The HTBI primer set served for first-round RT-PCR of the TCR CDR3. TCRdb reanalysed the multiplex PCR reads using MiXCR and keeps one entry per CDR3 protein. The data show about 400,000 distinct CDR3 sequences, 11% to 15% seen once. V was shortened by 4 bases and J by 2 bases, with 21 bases between the two germline ends. The V gene's germline CDR1 is SQVTM and CDR2 ANQGSEA. The CDR3 has 16 residues. The sequenced sample consisted of blood. The chain employs TRBV29-1 and TRBJ2-7, with D hard to call. This TCR was sampled from a middle-aged man with Graves' ophthalmopathy. The CDR3 coding sequence is TGCAGCGTTGGAAGTACAGTCGAGAGATCGACCTACGAGCAGTACTTC. Translating gives CSVGSTVERSTYEQYF.